The clone carrying this T cell receptor (beta chain) has ten or more counts. The target antigen is unknown. Germline values: CDR1 MNHNS, CDR2 SASEGT. This CDR3 spans 16 amino acids. Trimming stripped 6 bases from V and 4 bases from J, with 19 bases between. Template material for TCR beta VDJ and CDR3 profiling consisted of genomic DNA. Each CDR3 protein is one row after TCRdb ran MiXCR on the reads. The sample lists around 130,000 distinct CDR3 sequences, about 48% seen once, with about 2.7% in the top ten. This specimen comes from a study of CD8+CD57+ T cells in acquired aplastic anemia. About the study: Mean yield of DNA from sorted CD4+ and CD8+ cells was roughly 3.2 ug. Study observations and caveats: Sharing between patients and controls was observed for roughly 29 CD8+ CDR3 sequences.

The chain uses TRBV6-1 and TRBJ1-3; D is unclear. Specimen: sorted CD4+, CD8+, or CD8+CD57+ T cells (not recorded which) from PBMCs. The source is a human donor in good health, serving as a control. The chain's CDR3 is CASRPGPKAEGNTIYF. For the CDR3, the DNA is TGTGCCAGCAGACCCGGACCGAAAGCCGAAGGAAACACCATATATTTT.